What follows are 3 T cell receptor delta chains derived from one specimen sequenced in a study of γδ T cells in repeated Plasmodium falciparum infection. TCRdb used CATT to re-call clones from the multiplex PCR reads. The table lists 50,000 or so delta-chain clones, 1.6% of them singletons, with roughly 9.2% in the top ten. Gammadelta T cells were flow-sorted from PBMC into Vgamma9/Vdelta2+ and Vdelta2-negative populations for bulk analysis. Sequenced: gamma-delta T cells from blood. The receptor set was obtained from a pool of human donors (malaria-infected and uninfected, not separated).

With respect to this clone: This likely stems from a read error, as it lies one base from a far larger clone. Other DNA sequences in the sample encode the same CDR3. The chain joins TRDV1 to TRDJ1; 8 nucleotides match TRDD3. Unmatched junction bases numbered 21, after V lost 0 bases and J lost 0 bases. The germline V gene encodes CDR1 TSWWSYY and CDR2 QGS. The CDR3 runs 22 residues. The CDR3 nucleotides are TGTGCTCTTGGGGAACTAGCTTTCTATTGGGGACTGGGGGTCTCTAACACCGATAAACTCATCTTT. Its translation is CALGELAFYWGLGVSNTDKLIF.

This clone has only a few counts. TCRdb's protein, taken from a much larger clone, differs from this DNA's translation at residue 3, likely owing to a read error; the protein displayed comes from the DNA. The chain employs TRDV1 and TRDJ2; TRDD3 matches at 10 bases. TCRdb leaves out the J gene; it was filled in here by matching the DNA to germline. The CDR3 covers 25 residues. In germline, CDR1 is TSWWSYY, CDR2 QGS. The CDR3 reads CAPGGAGVTGGLRAQGFALTAQLFF. DNA for the CDR3: TGTGCTCCTGGGGGGGCTGGGGTTACTGGGGGATTGAGGGCTCAAGGATTTGCTTTGACAGCACAACTCTTCTTT.

The table lists this clone with a few counts. A far larger clone is one base from this, pointing to a likely read error. The same CDR3 is also encoded by other DNA sequences in this sample. The gene calls are TRDV3 and TRDJ1, with D perhaps matching TRDD3 (5 bases). CDR1 is TVYSNPD, CDR2 GDNSRS, per germline (reference sequence). Between the trimmed V and J ends, which lost 0 bases and 1 base, there was a span of 9 bases. This CDR3 spans 13 amino acids. The CDR3 is CAFRGLGTDKLIF. CDR3 coding DNA: TGTGCCTTTAGGGGCCTGGGCACCGATAAACTCATCTTT.